The 16 T cell receptor beta chains below all came from one sample that was sequenced in a study of T cells and Merkel cell carcinoma outcomes. Some clones are missing from TCRdb's copy, which holds only in-frame ones; the method was immunoSEQ multiplex PCR. The table includes around 4,200 clones, 85% to 95% detected once. Sequencing input: tumor tissue from Merkel cell carcinoma. All receptors come from a human donor with Merkel cell carcinoma.

J is TRBJ2-3 and V is TRBV7-6; no clear D. Germline V gene data show CDR1 as SGHVS and CDR2 as FNYEAQ. The V end was cut by 3 bases, the J end by 2 bases, with 6 bases between. The CDR3 is 13 amino acids. CDR3 nucleotides: TGTGCCAGCAGCTTTGGGGTCACAGATACGCAGTATTTT. Protein product: CASSFGVTDTQYF.

As for this clone: One end of the junction does not line up with germline, which may come from a read error. The chain carries TRBV7-3 and TRBJ2-7; TRBD2 is a possible D gene (5 bases). The germline V gene encodes CDR1 SGHTA and CDR2 FQGTGA. CDR3 size: 13 residues. In DNA form, the CDR3 reads TGTGTCAGCAGCAGCGGACCTGCTCACGAGCAGTACTTC. Translation gives CVSSSGPAHEQYF. Filled out from reference TRBV7-3 and TRBJ2-7, the complete variable domain reads GAGVSQTPSNKVTEKGKYVELRCDPISGHTALYWYRQSLGQGPEFLIYFQGTGAADDSGLPNDRFFAVRPEGSVSTLKIQRTERGDSAVYLCVSSSGPAHEQYFGPGTRLTVT.

The chain carries TRBV5-1 and TRBJ2-7; TRBD1 matches 9 bases. The V gene end was trimmed by 0 bases and the J gene end by 3 bases; junction bases not matched to a gene: 7. Germline values: CDR1 SGHRS, CDR2 YFSETQ. The CDR3 spans 16 residues. CDR3 sequence (DNA): TGCGCCAGCAGCTTGGCAGGGACAGGGAGGCTCTACGAGCAGTACTTC. Its protein is CASSLAGTGRLYEQYF. The full variable domain, in which reference TRBV5-1 and TRBJ2-7 provide the parts outside the CDR3, is KAGVTQTPRYLIKTRGQQVTLSCSPISGHRSVSWYQQTPGQGLQFLFEYFSETQRNKGNFPGRFSGRQFSNSRSEMNVSTLELGDSALYLCASSLAGTGRLYEQYFGPGTRLTVT.

The V call is TRBV4-3, the J call TRBJ2-1, with D possibly TRBD2 on 6 matching bases. The germline gives CDR1 LGHNA, CDR2 YSLEER. The CDR3 runs 17 residues. Trimming removed 0 bases from V and 3 bases from J, with 15 bases in between. CDR3 DNA sequence: TGCGCCAGCAGCCAAGATTCCGGACTACCACACTACAATGAGCAGTTCTTC. This codes for CASSQDSGLPHYNEQFF.

For this clone: The germline gene is not matched at one end of the junction; a read error may be the cause. CDR3: CASSPRAGGPGIVKTQYF. The CDR3 nucleotides are TGTGCTAGCAGCCCGAGGGCGGGGGGGCCGGGAATCGTAAAGACCCAGTACTTC. This sequence joins TRBV7-7 and TRBJ2-5; 9 nucleotides line up with TRBD2. The CDR3 contains 18 residues. CDR1 and CDR2 (germline): SSHAT, FNYEAQ (reference sequence).

J is TRBJ2-4 and V is TRBV11-2, with 9 bases fitting TRBD1. The J segment lost 8 bases and the V segment lost 5 bases, leaving 7 bases of the junction unmatched. Germline CDR1 and CDR2: SGHAT and FQNNGV. The CDR3 runs 14 residues. The CDR3 spells CASSPDRGDDIQYF. CDR3 nucleotides: TGTGCCAGCAGCCCGGACAGGGGAGATGACATTCAGTACTTC.

Concerning this clone itself: The junction departs from germline at one end; a sequencing error may be responsible. This chain links TRBV19 with TRBJ1-1; D is undetermined. Germline V gene data show CDR1 as LNHDA and CDR2 as SQIVND (reference sequence). CDR3 length: 15 residues. CDR3 residues: CTSSIVLLEDTEAFF. The CDR3 DNA reads TGTACCAGTAGTATAGTGCTGTTGGAGGACACTGAAGCTTTCTTT.

The chain has TRBV5-8 and TRBJ1-3; 8 bases align to TRBD1. V lost 4 bases to trimming and J lost 1 base; unmatched junction nucleotides: 7. The CDR3 consists of 16 residues. Germline values: CDR1 SGHTS, CDR2 YDEGEE. The CDR3 nucleotides are TGTGCCAGCAGCCACGACAGGGGTGGATCTGGAAACACCATATATTTT. Translated, it gives CASSHDRGGSGNTIYF.

The V gene is TRBV18, the J gene TRBJ1-2; 11 positions match TRBD1. Germline assignment: CDR1 KGHSH and CDR2 LQKENI. The CDR3 runs 15 residues. Trimming at V came to 3 bases and at J to 4 bases, leaving 4 bases not matched to a gene. CDR3 sequence reads: CASSPGQGAVYGYTF. The DNA for the CDR3 is TGTGCCAGCTCACCCGGACAGGGGGCTGTCTATGGCTACACCTTC.

The chain uses TRBV5-4 and TRBJ2-3; 8 positions match TRBD2. The V gene's germline CDR1 is SGHNT and CDR2 YYREEE (reference sequence). The CDR3 contains 15 residues. Losses at the gene ends were 6 bases for V and 0 bases for J; bases not matched to a gene: 6. In DNA form, the CDR3 reads TGTGCCAGCAATCCCACTAGCGGAAGCACAGATACGCAGTATTTT. Its protein product is CASNPTSGSTDTQYF.

The rearrangement uses TRBV7-3 and TRBJ2-1; 9 bases are a match to TRBD2. V dropped 6 bases and J dropped 5; count of bases not matched to a gene: 8. The V gene's germline CDR1 is SGHTA and CDR2 FQGTGA. CDR3 length: 15 amino acids. The CDR3 coding sequence is TGTGCCAGCAGTGTTAGCGGGAGAGGGAACAATGAGCAGTTCTTC. Translating gives CASSVSGRGNNEQFF.

The chain couples TRBV4-1 to TRBJ1-5, with unresolved D. Trimming stripped 7 bases from V and 5 bases from J, with 21 bases between. This CDR3 region has 16 residues. Germline values: CDR1 MGHRA, CDR2 YSYEKL. CDR3 DNA: TGCGCCAGCAACCCCGCGAGGGCAGGTATCGATCAGCCCCAGCATTTT. Protein sequence: CASNPARAGIDQPQHF.

The V gene is TRBV20-1, the J gene TRBJ2-7, with 9 bases matching TRBD2. Germline V gene data show CDR1 as DFQATT and CDR2 as SNEGSKA (reference sequence). The CDR3 covers 11 residues. CDR3 bases: TGCTCCAGCGGGGGGCCCTACGAGCAGTACTTC. Encoded protein: CSSGGPYEQYF.

The chain employs TRBV28 and TRBJ1-2, with no clear D. V lost 5 bases and J 1 base, leaving 11 bases between the germline ends. The CDR3 extends over 14 amino acids. The V gene's germline CDR1 is MDHEN and CDR2 SYDVKM. The CDR3 loop is CASSGSPLNYGYTF. The CDR3 DNA follows: TGTGCCAGCAGTGGGTCTCCCCTTAACTATGGCTACACCTTC.

The J gene is TRBJ2-7, the V gene TRBV6-1; 8 bases are a match to TRBD2. The J segment lost 5 bases and the V segment lost 5 bases, leaving 8 bases of the junction unmatched. The CDR3 consists of 14 residues. The germline V gene has CDR1 MNHNS and CDR2 SASEGT. The CDR3 sequence is CASSPRWTSHEQYF. CDR3 DNA sequence: TGTGCCAGCAGTCCCCGGTGGACTAGCCACGAGCAGTACTTC.

The chain has TRBV7-6 and TRBJ1-6, with TRBD1 identical over 10 bases. The V and J ends lost 5 bases and 9 bases, in that order; junction bases with no gene match: 10. The germline V gene has CDR1 SGHVS and CDR2 FNYEAQ. The CDR3 has 16 residues. The CDR3 DNA sequence: TGTGCCAGCAGCCTCCTGGGGGGACAGGGGACTTCACCCCTCCACTTT. Its protein product is CASSLLGGQGTSPLHF. The entire variable domain, with the rest obtained from reference TRBV7-6 and TRBJ1-6, is as follows: GAGVSQSPRYKVTKRGQDVALRCDPISGHVSLYWYRQALGQGPEFLTYFNYEAQQDKSGLPNDRFSAERPEGSISTLTIQRTEQRDSAMYRCASSLLGGQGTSPLHFGNGTRLTVT.